This T cell receptor beta chain was captured in a study of spatial heterogeneity in lung cancer. Study-level background: When follow-up PBMC samples existed, they were sequenced (at a median of approximately two years after resection). Across the raw uncorrected reads, a unique TCR and UMI combination was observed, on average, more than ten times.

Sample time point: blood at routine non-recurrence follow-up after resection. Every individual TCR cDNA molecule carried its own unique molecular identifier, which allowed correction of PCR and sequencing errors. From the 5' RACE reads, TCRdb called clonotypes with MiXCR, one entry per CDR3 protein. The table has 85,000 to 100,000 distinct CDR3 sequences, approximately 19% seen once; the top ten hold just over 20%. This CDR3 is 17 amino acids long. Germline V lookup: CDR1 SGHNT, CDR2 YYREEE (reference sequence). V was pared by 2 bases and J by 4 bases, with 16 bases between. This sequence was found in a male donor with early-stage non-small cell lung cancer. Sequenced here: PBMCs, sampled at follow-up. The V call is TRBV5-4, the J call TRBJ2-6; D might be TRBD2 (7 bases). The CDR3 DNA is TGTGCCAGCAGCTTTGGGGGGGCACAAGCCGGGGCCAACGTCCTGACTTTC. Translating gives CASSFGGAQAGANVLTF.